Listed below are T cell receptor beta chains from one sample, sequenced in a study of shared clonotypes between healthy human individuals. This table comes from immunoSEQ multiplex PCR, and its TCRdb copy is limited to in-frame clones, with some not included. The sample gives hundreds of thousands of clones, more than 70% of which show up once; about 2% is in the top ten. Source material: memory CD4+ T cells sorted from blood. These receptors were obtained from a woman in her thirties in good health. CDR3s include the opening cysteine and the closing phenylalanine or tryptophan. The D gene is left open where the match is weak. Part of the rows lack a size; the others show once, few, many or a class for expanded clones.

len	d_gene	abundance	j_gene	v_gene	CDR3nt	CDR3aa
21	TRBD1	NA	TRBJ1-2	TRBV18	TGTGCCAGCTCACCACCTTTCGGACGTAAAAGGGGGACAGCCCGAATTAATGGCTACACCTTC	CASSPPFGRKRGTARINGYTF
13	NA	few	TRBJ2-7	TRBV19	TGTGCCAGTAGTATGGACACCTCCTACGAGCAGTACTTC	CASSMDTSYEQYF
14	NA	NA	TRBJ1-2	TRBV5-6	TGTGCCAGCAGCTTGGGGTCCGTAGGGTATGGCTACACCTTC	CASSLGSVGYGYTF
17	TRBD2	NA	TRBJ2-1	TRBV28	TGTGCCAGCAGTGGCTTTGGCGGCGGGAGGGCCCGAGTGGAGCAGTTCTTC	CASSGFGGGRARVEQFF
15	NA	NA	TRBJ1-5	TRBV19	TGTGCCAGTAGATATACAGGTGGACGCAATCAGCCCCAGCATTTT	CASRYTGGRNQPQHF
15	TRBD2	NA	TRBJ2-5	TRBV5-6	TGTGCCAGCAGCCGACTAGCGGGAGGGCAAGAGACCCAGTACTTC	CASSRLAGGQETQYF
13	NA	many	TRBJ2-3	TRBV7-3	TGTGCCAGCAGCTTATCGGACACAGATACGCAGTATTTT	CASSLSDTDTQYF
13	NA	NA	TRBJ2-1	TRBV11-3	TGTGCCAGCAGCTTGGAAAGGGATGGCGAGCAGTTCTTC	CASSLERDGEQFF
11	NA	NA	TRBJ2-2	TRBV20-1	TGCAGTGCCAGGGAGTACGGGGAGCTGTTTTTT	CSAREYGELFF
13	NA	NA	TRBJ1-5	TRBV4-1	TGCGCCAGCAGCCAAGGGTTATCTCAGCCCCAGCATTTT	CASSQGLSQPQHF
15	NA	NA	TRBJ2-7	TRBV7-9	TGTGCCAGCACCCGGGGGGACAGGTCCTCCTACGAGCAGTACTTC	CASTRGDRSSYEQYF
14	NA	NA	TRBJ2-5	TRBV6-5	TGTGCCAGCAGTTACTGGGGGAGTCGGGAGACCCAGTACTTC	CASSYWGSRETQYF
19	NA	few	TRBJ1-3	TRBV2	TGTGCCAGCAGTGAAGCGCTTCTGGGGGCGCCGCAAGGTGGAAACACCATATATTTT	CASSEALLGAPQGGNTIYF